The 30 T cell receptor beta chains reported below all come from one sample, sequenced in a study of cytomegalovirus exposure and HLA in healthy donors. The table came from immunoSEQ multiplex PCR; TCRdb's copy has only in-frame clones and leaves some out. The data show some 170,000 clones, with about 89% seen just once and 6% to 8% held by the top ten. Sequences were obtained from PBMCs. Receptor source: a man aged 25 to 45 in good health and CMV-seropositive.

This chain joins TRBV6-6 and TRBJ2-7; possibly TRBD1 for D (6 bases). CDR1 is MNHNY and CDR2 is SVGAGI in the germline V gene (reference sequence). The V end lost 0 bases, the J end lost 6 bases, and 18 bases lay between the germline ends. This CDR3 is 16 amino acids long. This chain's CDR3 is CASSYSIVGSRGEQYF. CDR3 DNA: TGTGCCAGCAGTTACTCGATTGTCGGGTCCAGGGGCGAGCAGTACTTC.

The chain couples TRBV7-2 to TRBJ2-1; no reliable D call. The V gene lost 4 bases and the J gene lost 8 bases, with 9 bases spanning the gap. The CDR3 sequence is 12 residues long. Germline CDR1 reads SGHTA; CDR2 reads FQGNSA. The CDR3 here is CASSSTQDEQFF. The CDR3, as DNA: TGTGCCAGCAGCTCAACCCAAGATGAGCAGTTCTTC.

This rearrangement joins TRBV25-1 to TRBJ2-1, with D perhaps matching TRBD1 (6 bases). Trimming took 6 bases from V and 9 from J, leaving 18 bases between them. This CDR3 is 14 amino acids long. Germline V gene sequence: CDR1 MGHDK, CDR2 SYGVNS. This CDR3 is CASRGSTGITEQFF. CDR3 nucleotide sequence: TGTGCCAGCAGGGGATCGACAGGTATCACTGAGCAGTTCTTC.

The V call is TRBV6-1, the J call TRBJ2-7; TRBD2 matches at 7 bases. V was clipped by 2 bases and J by 7 bases; unmatched bases: 8. The CDR3 is 14 residues long. Germline V gene lookup returns CDR1 MNHNS and CDR2 SASEGT. The CDR3 nucleotides read TGTGCCAGCAGTGAATCACTAGCGCCTGGGGAGCAGTACTTC. The encoded protein is CASSESLAPGEQYF.

The chain couples TRBV9 to TRBJ2-7; D remains unclear. Germline V gene lookup returns CDR1 SGDLS and CDR2 YYNGEE. With 4 bases removed from V and 2 bases from J, the gap between germline ends came to 16 bases. This CDR3 is built from 15 residues. CDR3 DNA: TGTGCCAGCAGCCCATCCCGGGTAGGAACCTACGAGCAGTACTTC. Translating gives CASSPSRVGTYEQYF.

V gene TRBV4-3 combines with J gene TRBJ1-1; the match to TRBD1 covers 7 bases. V lost 4 bases to trimming and J lost 9 bases; unmatched junction nucleotides: 8. The CDR3 runs 13 residues. Per the germline V gene, CDR1 is LGHNA and CDR2 is YSLEER. CDR3 in amino acids: CASSPAGTVKAFF. The CDR3 region has the DNA TGCGCCAGCAGCCCCGCCGGGACAGTTAAAGCTTTCTTT.

The chain carries TRBV5-6 and TRBJ1-2, with a weak D call TRBD1 (5 bases). Germline assignment: CDR1 SGHDT and CDR2 YYEEEE. V was shortened by 1 base and J by 5 bases, with 15 bases between the two germline ends. This CDR3 has 15 residues. The CDR3 bases are TGTGCCAGCAGCTTGTTAGCGCCAGGGCGGTATGGCTACACCTTC. This codes for CASSLLAPGRYGYTF. Combining the CDR3 with reference TRBV5-6 and TRBJ1-2 gives the whole variable domain DAGVTQSPTHLIKTRGQQVTLRCSPKSGHDTVSWYQQALGQGPQFIFQYYEEEERQRGNFPDRFSGHQFPNYSSELNVNALLLGDSALYLCASSLLAPGRYGYTFGSGTRLTVV.

The rearrangement joins TRBV6-4 to TRBJ2-3; D gene unclear. Trimming pared 6 bases from V and 3 bases from J, leaving 10 bases between. CDR3 size: 13 residues. Germline CDR1 is MRHNA and CDR2 is SNTAGT. The CDR3 region has the DNA TGTGCCAGCAGCATTCAGGCAACAGATACGCAGTATTTT. Translated, it gives CASSIQATDTQYF.

The V call is TRBV9, the J call TRBJ2-5; 10 bases map to TRBD1. The V gene end was trimmed by 3 bases and the J gene end by 5 bases; junction bases not matched to a gene: 13. The CDR3 loop spans 17 amino acids. The germline V gene encodes CDR1 SGDLS and CDR2 YYNGEE. The CDR3 DNA is TGTGCCAGCAGCGAGCCGTTCGAGACAGGGGGCGAGGAGACCCAGTACTTC. Its protein is CASSEPFETGGEETQYF.

A note on this clone: The same CDR3 is also encoded by other DNA sequences in this sample. This chain joins TRBV9 and TRBJ1-5, with unresolved D. Trimming stripped 0 bases from V and 0 bases from J, with 4 bases between. This CDR3 spans 14 amino acids. Germline assignment: CDR1 SGDLS and CDR2 YYNGEE. The CDR3 DNA reads as TGTGCCAGCAGCGTAGGTGGTAGCAATCAGCCCCAGCATTTT. Protein: CASSVGGSNQPQHF.

The chain joins TRBV11-3 to TRBJ2-1, with unresolved D. Trimming shortened V by 5 bases and J by 6 bases, and 8 bases separated the two germline ends. CDR1 and CDR2 (germline): SGHNT, YENEEA. The CDR3 has 12 residues. The CDR3 DNA follows: TGTGCCAGCAGCAGGGTCTCCAATGAGCAGTTCTTC. Translated, it gives CASSRVSNEQFF.

This chain joins TRBV19 and TRBJ1-5, with D perhaps TRBD1 (6 bases). The CDR3 consists of 13 residues. The germline V and J ends were trimmed by 8 bases and 8 bases, with 16 bases remaining between them. CDR1 and CDR2 (germline): LNHDA, SQIVND (reference sequence). CDR3 amino acids: CASAEGVGEPQHF. CDR3 nucleotide sequence: TGTGCCAGTGCGGAGGGGGTAGGAGAGCCCCAGCATTTT.

This chain uses TRBV30 with TRBJ1-2, with a possible D match to TRBD1 (6 bases). Trimming stripped 1 base from V and 3 bases from J, with 12 bases between. The germline V gene encodes CDR1 GTSNPN and CDR2 SVGIG (reference sequence). The CDR3 length is 14 residues. The CDR3 DNA is TGTGCCTGGAGTGCTTACAGGGCTGACTATGGCTACACCTTC. This sequence encodes CAWSAYRADYGYTF.

The CDR3 region is CASSFRDRDGKLFF. CDR3 DNA sequence: TGTGCCAGCAGCTTCCGGGACAGGGACGGGAAACTGTTTTTT. The chain joins TRBV13 to TRBJ1-4; TRBD1 matches at 9 bases. Germline V gene sequence: CDR1 PRHDT, CDR2 FYEKMQ (reference sequence). This CDR3 spans 14 amino acids. J gave up 11 bases and V 3 bases, and 7 bases lay outside the gene matches.

The rearrangement links TRBV5-1 to TRBJ2-5; D is possibly TRBD1 (6 bases). V was shortened by 1 base and J by 5 bases, with 18 bases between the two germline ends. Looked up from germline, CDR1 is SGHRS and CDR2 is YFSETQ. The CDR3 is made up of 16 amino acids. The CDR3 loop is CASSLKRTAGEETQYF. The CDR3 DNA reads TGCGCCAGCAGCTTGAAGAGGACAGCCGGAGAGGAGACCCAGTACTTC.

J is TRBJ2-7 and V is TRBV2; D perhaps matches TRBD2 (6 bases). Germline values: CDR1 SNHLY, CDR2 FYNNEI. Trimming removed 7 bases from V and 3 bases from J, with 13 bases in between. CDR3 length: 13 amino acids. The CDR3 DNA is TGTGCCAGCACCCGGGACTGGGGCTACGAGCAGTACTTC. This translates into CASTRDWGYEQYF.

This rearrangement joins TRBV7-9 to TRBJ1-1; D is unclear. This CDR3 contains 13 residues. V shed 2 bases and J shed 7 bases, with 11 bases lying between them. Germline V gene lookup returns CDR1 SEHNR and CDR2 FQNEAQ (reference sequence). The chain's CDR3 is CASSLSSMVEAFF. For the CDR3, the DNA is TGTGCCAGCAGCTTAAGCTCGATGGTTGAAGCTTTCTTT.

This chain links TRBV6-1 with TRBJ2-3; 10 bases line up with TRBD2. Germline V lookup: CDR1 MNHNS, CDR2 SASEGT. There are 15 residues in the CDR3. The V gene end was trimmed by 2 bases and the J gene end by 2 bases; junction bases not matched to a gene: 1. The CDR3 nucleotides are TGTGCCAGCAGTGAACTAGCGGGAGCCACAGATACGCAGTATTTT. Translated: CASSELAGATDTQYF.

CDR3 protein: CASSLWGQGNYEQYF. The CDR3 DNA reads TGTGCCAGCAGCTTGTGGGGACAGGGGAACTACGAGCAGTACTTC. The chain recombines TRBV5-6 with TRBJ2-7; 10 nucleotides agree with TRBD1. The V gene's germline CDR1 is SGHDT and CDR2 YYEEEE. The CDR3 runs 15 residues. With V trimmed by 1 base and J by 3 bases, 4 bases remained unmatched.

V is TRBV28 and J is TRBJ1-2, with D possibly matching TRBD1 (5 bases). Germline V gene lookup returns CDR1 MDHEN and CDR2 SYDVKM. CDR3 length: 14 residues. Trimming took off 4 bases at V and 7 bases at J, with 16 bases between the two ends. The CDR3 DNA sequence: TGTGCCAGCAGTTCGGCTGGGGCCCGCCCTGGCTACACCTTC. It specifies CASSSAGARPGYTF.

This clone has only a few counts. This sequence joins TRBV6-5 and TRBJ1-2, with no clear D. The V end was cut by 6 bases, the J end by 4 bases, with 12 bases between. Germline-derived CDR1 and CDR2 are MNHEY and SVGAGI. The CDR3 is 13 amino acids. CDR3 sequence: CASSPGQTYGYTF. Written as DNA, the CDR3 is TGTGCCAGCAGCCCCGGGCAGACCTATGGCTACACCTTC.

V gene TRBV11-1 combines with J gene TRBJ2-2; D gene unclear. CDR1 is SGHAT, CDR2 FQDESV, per germline (reference sequence). V lost 0 bases to trimming and J lost 1 base, with 6 bases between them. This CDR3 contains 15 residues. The CDR3 nucleotides are TGTGCCAGCAGCTTAGCGCAGGTGAACACCGGGGAGCTGTTTTTT. Translated, it gives CASSLAQVNTGELFF.

The CDR3 DNA is TGTGCTAGTGGTTCCCCCTCCGGGACCAAAGGCTACACCTTC. Amino acids: CASGSPSGTKGYTF. This chain connects TRBV12-5 to TRBJ1-2, with a tentative D call TRBD1 (5 bases). Germline CDR1 and CDR2: LGHNT and FRNRAP. There are 14 residues in the CDR3. Trimming left V 4 bases short and J 8 bases short, with 17 bases between.

This clone was counted once. J is TRBJ2-1 and V is TRBV9; 11 positions match TRBD2. The CDR3 spans 14 residues. The V gene's germline CDR1 is SGDLS and CDR2 YYNGEE. V shed 8 bases, J shed 8 bases, and the junction held 9 bases outside the gene matches. DNA of the CDR3: TGTGCCAGTTCGCCTAGCGGGAGGTTCCATGAGCAGTTCTTC. Its protein is CASSPSGRFHEQFF.

The sample holds one count of this clone. The chain links TRBV6-1 to TRBJ1-5; weak D call: TRBD1 (5 bases). The CDR3 extends over 16 amino acids. Trimming stripped 2 bases from V and 4 bases from J, with 15 bases between. Germline CDR1 is MNHNS and CDR2 is SASEGT. The CDR3 nucleotides read TGTGCCAGCAGTGAATTGAGGGGTTATGGGAATCAGCCCCAGCATTTT. Translation gives CASSELRGYGNQPQHF.

This rearrangement joins TRBV29-1 to TRBJ2-1, with TRBD2 matching 7 bases. The junction had 14 bases not matched to a gene; V was cut back by 6 bases and J by 6 bases. The germline CDR1 and CDR2 sequences are SQVTM and ANQGSEA. This CDR3 has 15 amino acids. In DNA form, the CDR3 reads TGCAGCGTCCCTGAAAGGGCTAGCGGAGGCAATGAGCAGTTCTTC. It specifies CSVPERASGGNEQFF.

The chain combines TRBV20-1 with TRBJ2-1; D unclear. This CDR3 region has 10 residues. Trimming left V 5 bases short and J 7 bases short, with 6 bases between. The germline V gene encodes CDR1 DFQATT and CDR2 SNEGSKA (reference sequence). CDR3 in DNA: TGCAGTGCTGCTTGGAATGAGCAGTTCTTC. This translates into CSAAWNEQFF.

This clone was seen a few times. This chain connects TRBV19 to TRBJ2-7; TRBD2 aligns across 12 bases. Germline V lookup: CDR1 LNHDA, CDR2 SQIVND (reference sequence). The CDR3 consists of 17 residues. V dropped 1 base and J dropped 3; count of bases not matched to a gene: 7. This chain's CDR3 is CASSIVGTSGFIYEQYF. The CDR3 DNA follows: TGTGCCAGTAGTATAGTTGGGACTAGCGGGTTTATCTACGAGCAGTACTTC. The full variable domain, completed using reference TRBV19 and TRBJ2-7, is DGGITQSPKYLFRKEGQNVTLSCEQNLNHDAMYWYRQDPGQGLRLIYYSQIVNDFQKGDIAEGYSVSREKKESFPLTVTSAQKNPTAFYLCASSIVGTSGFIYEQYFGPGTRLTVT.

As concerns this clone: This specimen includes other DNA sequences encoding the same CDR3. The J gene is TRBJ2-3, the V gene TRBV7-3, with D possibly TRBD2 on 5 matching bases. V was cut by 5 bases and J by 6 bases, with 15 bases left in between. Per germline, CDR1 SGHTA and CDR2 FQGTGA. This CDR3 has 14 residues. The CDR3 nucleotides are TGTGCCAGCAGCCCAAGCGGAGGTATCGATACGCAGTATTTT. This encodes CASSPSGGIDTQYF.

The J gene is TRBJ2-5, the V gene TRBV7-2; 7 bases line up with TRBD2. The V and J ends lost 5 bases and 4 bases, in that order; junction bases with no gene match: 16. Germline CDR1 reads SGHTA; CDR2 reads FQGNSA. The CDR3 has 17 residues. The CDR3 reads CASSLTGLRGGRETQYF. The CDR3 region has the DNA TGTGCCAGCAGCCTCACCGGGTTAAGGGGCGGGAGAGAGACCCAGTACTTC.